The 14 T cell receptor beta chains reported below all come from one sample, sequenced in a study of T cell changes during pregnancy in multiple sclerosis. The assay was immunoSEQ multiplex PCR, and TCRdb's table has in-frame clones only and misses some. The repertoire has tens of thousands of clones, 91% of them found once; the top ten carry under 2.5%. The specimen comprised peripheral blood, sampled in the third trimester of pregnancy. Every receptor here comes from a female donor in good health, enrolled as a control in a pregnancy study.

The CDR3 sequence is CAISASGGNEQFF. The CDR3 nucleotides are TGTGCCATCTCGGCTAGCGGGGGCAATGAGCAGTTCTTC. The rearrangement uses TRBV10-3 and TRBJ2-1; TRBD2 agrees at 10 bases. Germline-derived CDR1 and CDR2 are ENHRY and SYGVKD. The J segment lost 6 bases and the V segment lost 8 bases, leaving 4 bases of the junction unmatched. This CDR3 region has 13 residues.

The chain employs TRBV7-6 and TRBJ2-3; 9 positions match TRBD2. The germline V gene encodes CDR1 SGHVS and CDR2 FNYEAQ. The V gene end was trimmed by 5 bases and the J gene end by 0 bases; junction bases not matched to a gene: 9. This CDR3 spans 17 amino acids. This CDR3 is CASSTRGGGASTDTQYF. The CDR3 nucleotides read TGTGCCAGCAGCACCCGCGGCGGGGGGGCCAGCACAGATACGCAGTATTTT.

This rearrangement joins TRBV7-8 to TRBJ1-5; TRBD1 is a possible D gene (5 bases). Between the trimmed V and J ends, which lost 5 bases and 0 bases, there was a span of 20 bases. Germline assignment: CDR1 SGHVS and CDR2 FQNEAQ. The CDR3 consists of 18 residues. The CDR3 region is CASSPDRRDAYSNQPQHF. CDR3 nucleotide sequence: TGTGCCAGCAGCCCAGATCGGCGGGACGCATATAGCAATCAGCCCCAGCATTTT.

The chain is built from TRBV5-1 and TRBJ2-5; 10 bases align to TRBD1. J gave up 3 bases and V 0 bases, and 2 bases lay outside the gene matches. The CDR3 is 15 amino acids. Germline CDR1 SGHRS, CDR2 YFSETQ. CDR3 bases: TGCGCCAGCAGCTTGGCCGGGACAGGGGAAGAGACCCAGTACTTC. It translates to CASSLAGTGEETQYF.

This sequence joins TRBV6-5 and TRBJ2-2, with D possibly TRBD1 on 5 matching bases. Germline assignment: CDR1 MNHEY and CDR2 SVGAGI. V dropped 5 bases and J dropped 7 bases, with 17 bases sitting between them. The CDR3 is made up of 15 amino acids. CDR3 amino acids: CASSKTVRLGGELFF. Here the CDR3 DNA reads TGTGCCAGCAGTAAGACAGTTAGACTTGGCGGGGAGCTGTTTTTT.

This clone was counted a few times. The chain joins TRBV7-6 to TRBJ1-1, with D unresolved. Germline V CDR1 and CDR2: SGHVS, FNYEAQ. This CDR3 is built from 13 residues. The V end lost 0 bases, the J end lost 11 bases, and 13 bases lay between the germline ends. The CDR3 nucleotides read TGTGCCAGCAGCTTAGCGATTGGGAGAAGCGCTTTCTTT. Its protein is CASSLAIGRSAFF.

V and J are TRBV11-2 and TRBJ1-2; possibly TRBD1 for D (6 bases). CDR1 and CDR2 from the germline V gene are SGHAT and FQNNGV. V shed 5 bases and J shed 3 bases, with 16 bases lying between them. The CDR3 has 15 residues. As DNA, the CDR3 is TGTGCCAGCAGCCTCAACAGGGTGGTGGACTATGGCTACACCTTC. Translation gives CASSLNRVVDYGYTF.

The rearrangement joins TRBV28 to TRBJ2-3; 8 nucleotides line up with TRBD2. The CDR3 is 15 amino acids. Germline values: CDR1 MDHEN, CDR2 SYDVKM. After removal of 4 bases from V and 2 bases from J, the junction contained 5 bases not matched to a gene. As DNA, the CDR3 is TGTGCCAGCAGTTCCCCGGGGGGGTTCACAGATACGCAGTATTTT. This sequence encodes CASSSPGGFTDTQYF.

The rearrangement links TRBV6-5 to TRBJ1-2; D is ambiguous. Trimming took 0 bases from V and 6 from J, leaving 11 bases between them. The CDR3 has 14 amino acids. CDR1 MNHEY and CDR2 SVGAGI come from the germline V gene. The CDR3 here is CASSYSVGAHGYTF. CDR3 nucleotide sequence: TGTGCCAGCAGTTACTCCGTCGGAGCACATGGCTACACCTTC.

The V call is TRBV5-1, the J call TRBJ2-7, with D unclear. The germline V gene has CDR1 SGHRS and CDR2 YFSETQ. V lost 2 bases and J 4 bases, leaving 10 bases between the germline ends. The CDR3 length is 13 residues. The CDR3 DNA reads TGCGCCAGCAGCTTCCAGGCTGAATACGAGCAGTACTTC. The encoded protein is CASSFQAEYEQYF.

This chain joins TRBV6-5 and TRBJ2-5, with a possible D match to TRBD2 (5 bases). CDR1 and CDR2 from the germline V gene are MNHEY and SVGAGI. This CDR3 has 13 amino acids. Trimming removed 6 bases from V and 4 bases from J, with 12 bases in between. The CDR3 loop reads CASSSGARETQYF. The CDR3 nucleotides read TGTGCCAGCAGCAGCGGAGCACGAGAGACCCAGTACTTC.

The chain recombines TRBV5-4 with TRBJ1-4; 8 bases are shared with TRBD1. This CDR3 has 14 residues. The V gene's germline CDR1 is SGHNT and CDR2 YYREEE (reference sequence). The V gene end was trimmed by 4 bases and the J gene end by 6 bases; junction bases not matched to a gene: 5. The DNA for the CDR3 is TGTGCCAGCAGCCCAGGGGGCAATTATGAAAAACTGTTTTTT. This codes for CASSPGGNYEKLFF.

J is TRBJ1-2 and V is TRBV14; possibly TRBD1 for D (5 bases). The CDR3 contains 16 residues. V lost 4 bases to trimming and J lost 3 bases, with 18 bases between them. Germline V lookup: CDR1 SGHDN, CDR2 FVKESK. CDR3 sequence reads: CASSRLSLGEDYGYTF. In nucleotides, the CDR3 is TGTGCCAGCAGCCGACTAAGTCTGGGGGAGGACTATGGCTACACCTTC.

This clone was seen just once. The chain links TRBV28 to TRBJ2-4, with D perhaps matching TRBD1 (6 bases). The V end was cut by 8 bases, the J end by 4 bases, with 12 bases between. CDR1 is MDHEN and CDR2 is SYDVKM in the germline V gene. This CDR3 has 13 amino acids. The CDR3 spells CASHQGPKNIQYF. The CDR3 nucleotides are TGTGCCAGCCACCAGGGGCCGAAAAACATTCAGTACTTC. Based on the CDR3 plus reference TRBV28 and TRBJ2-4, the full variable domain is DVKVTQSSRYLVKRTGEKVFLECVQDMDHENMFWYRQDPGLGLRLIYFSYDVKMKEKGDIPEGYSVSREKKERFSLILESASTNQTSMYLCASHQGPKNIQYFGAGTRLSVL.